This TCR beta chain was captured by sequencing in a study of CXCR3-negative and CXCR3-positive naive CD8 T cells. The libraries of TRB cDNA were constructed through 5' RACE using UMI labels. TCRdb derives one entry per CDR3 protein from the 5' RACE reads, leaving out DNA. The sample holds about 40,000 distinct CDR3 sequences. This CDR3 is built from 15 residues. CDR1 LGHNA and CDR2 YSLEER come from the germline V gene. The sequenced sample consisted of memory CD8+ T cells from blood. The V gene is TRBV4-3, the J gene TRBJ2-7; the D gene TCRdb calls, TRBD1, cannot be checked with no DNA. This receptor was taken from a human donor in good health. Some clones in this sample may be carry-over from other donors' samples. The CDR3 sequence is CASSQLRDSLSEQYF.